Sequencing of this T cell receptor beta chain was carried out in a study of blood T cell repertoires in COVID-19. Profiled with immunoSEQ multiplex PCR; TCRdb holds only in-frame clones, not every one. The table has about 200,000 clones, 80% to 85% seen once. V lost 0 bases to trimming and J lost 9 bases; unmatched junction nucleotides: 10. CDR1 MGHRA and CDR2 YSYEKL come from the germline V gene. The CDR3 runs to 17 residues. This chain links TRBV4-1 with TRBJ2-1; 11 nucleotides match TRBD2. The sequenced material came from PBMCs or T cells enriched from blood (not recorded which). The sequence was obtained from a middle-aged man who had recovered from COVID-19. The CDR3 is CASSQDFRLAGGFEQFF. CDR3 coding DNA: TGCGCCAGCAGCCAAGATTTTAGGCTAGCGGGGGGCTTTGAGCAGTTCTTC.